The clone carrying this TCR beta chain was seen only once. The data were taken from a study of blood T cell repertoires in COVID-19. As originally analysed: Using reference gene primer amplification, nucleated cell counts were estimated. Sequenced by immunoSEQ multiplex PCR; TCRdb stores in-frame clones only, minus some. The D gene and trimming were derived from the DNA, and the V and J assignments and clone size from that table. This table has about 80,000 clones, almost 85% appearing once. The length of the CDR3 is 16 residues. Trimming stripped 6 bases from V and 2 bases from J, with 16 bases between. The germline V gene encodes CDR1 SGHAT and CDR2 FQNNGV.

Sequenced sample: peripheral blood. The receptor was isolated from an elderly man with acute or convalescent COVID-19. The V gene is TRBV11-2, the J gene TRBJ2-2; perhaps TRBD1 as D (6 bases). DNA for the CDR3: TGTGCCAGCAGGAAACCCGGGACAAAAAACACCGGGGAGCTGTTTTTT. Translating it yields CASRKPGTKNTGELFF.